This is a list of T cell receptor beta chains from one sample in a study of long-term antiretroviral therapy in people with HIV. Only in-frame clones appear in the TCRdb table, and some are missing; sequencing was by immunoSEQ multiplex PCR. The sample holds more than 35,000 clones, nearly 95% seen once. The specimen comprised unsorted PBMCs, sampled 3.7 years after starting antiretroviral therapy. The receptors come from a woman aged 45-59 years with HIV. CDR3s leave out the opening cysteine and the closing phenylalanine or tryptophan.

J gene: TRBJ1-1; V gene: TRBV25-1; CDR3 protein: ASSESWTTYEAF
J gene: TRBJ2-4; V gene: TRBV4-1; CDR3 protein: ASSHLRVTRGKNIQY
J gene: TRBJ2-7; V gene: TRBV11-2; CDR3 protein: ASSLEVPPYEQY
J gene: TRBJ2-7; V gene: TRBV6-5; CDR3 protein: ASRAGGTYEQY
J gene: TRBJ2-1; V gene: TRBV12-5; CDR3 protein: ASGLVRANEQF
J gene: TRBJ2-7; V gene: TRBV28; CDR3 protein: ASSPRGVGQQY
J gene: TRBJ2-3; V gene: TRBV5-1; CDR3 protein: ASSLESEGADTQY
J gene: TRBJ1-1; V gene: TRBV6-6; CDR3 protein: ASRGRGNTEAF
J gene: TRBJ1-6; V gene: TRBV7-3; CDR3 protein: ASSLTGNSPLH
J gene: TRBJ1-3; V gene: TRBV7-2; CDR3 protein: ASSLNENPSSMGNTIY
J gene: TRBJ1-2; V gene: TRBV6-5; CDR3 protein: ASSPMTGDVYGYT
J gene: TRBJ2-3; V gene: TRBV21-1; CDR3 protein: ASSSQYTDTQY
J gene: TRBJ2-2; V gene: TRBV5-8; CDR3 protein: ASSLGHRAGELF
J gene: TRBJ1-2; V gene: TRBV19; CDR3 protein: ASSILQGEGYT
J gene: TRBJ2-7; V gene: TRBV13; CDR3 protein: ASSLGQGGGYEQY
J gene: TRBJ2-1; V gene: TRBV27; CDR3 protein: ASSSSPDPGNEQF
J gene: TRBJ1-2; V gene: TRBV10-3; CDR3 protein: AISGQAYGYT
J gene: TRBJ1-4; V gene: TRBV27; CDR3 protein: ASKPLGTGNEKLF
J gene: TRBJ2-1; V gene: TRBV10-3; CDR3 protein: AISDRAFNNEQF
J gene: TRBJ1-2; V gene: TRBV7-2; CDR3 protein: ASSLNFGDDYGYT
J gene: TRBJ2-3; V gene: TRBV27; CDR3 protein: ASTPRRGLSGDTQY
J gene: TRBJ1-1; V gene: TRBV5-8; CDR3 protein: ASSLIRVGNTEAF
J gene: TRBJ1-2; V gene: TRBV30; CDR3 protein: AWSVGGVYGYT
J gene: TRBJ2-7; V gene: TRBV5-1; CDR3 protein: ASSLGGGTSYEQY
J gene: TRBJ1-2; V gene: TRBV10-3; CDR3 protein: AISAQGITNYGYT
J gene: TRBJ2-7; V gene: TRBV6-6; CDR3 protein: ASNRLGMAYEQY
J gene: TRBJ1-2; V gene: TRBV14; CDR3 protein: ASSQELDRDTDGYT
J gene: TRBJ2-3; V gene: TRBV5-8; CDR3 protein: ASSLVPSANTDTQY
J gene: TRBJ2-2; V gene: TRBV2; CDR3 protein: ASSDGGGFTGELF
J gene: TRBJ1-2; V gene: TRBV7-8; CDR3 protein: ASSRQGYGYT
J gene: TRBJ2-7; V gene: TRBV5-6; CDR3 protein: ASSLGRALEQY
J gene: TRBJ2-2; V gene: TRBV11-2; CDR3 protein: ASSLTGTGGTGELF
J gene: TRBJ2-7; V gene: TRBV14; CDR3 protein: ASSPGMAGASSYEQY
J gene: TRBJ1-2; V gene: TRBV6-1; CDR3 protein: ASTLTEDYGYT
J gene: TRBJ1-5; V gene: TRBV2; CDR3 protein: ASSEFRASGNQPQH
J gene: TRBJ1-1; V gene: TRBV6-4; CDR3 protein: ASRQAGGWNTEAF
J gene: TRBJ2-1; V gene: TRBV5-6; CDR3 protein: ASTGLGGQTPYNEQF
J gene: TRBJ2-7; V gene: TRBV6-5; CDR3 protein: ASKSGTGGREQY
J gene: TRBJ2-1; V gene: TRBV9; CDR3 protein: ASSVLRGNTYNEQF
J gene: TRBJ1-2; V gene: TRBV30; CDR3 protein: AWENREYGYT
J gene: TRBJ2-7; V gene: TRBV28; CDR3 protein: ASTPGRRSYEQY
J gene: TRBJ2-3; V gene: TRBV9; CDR3 protein: ASTRAGGSTDTQY
J gene: TRBJ2-6; V gene: TRBV4-1; CDR3 protein: ASSLAFSGANVLT
J gene: TRBJ2-1; V gene: TRBV9; CDR3 protein: ASSVGTSPEQF
J gene: TRBJ2-1; V gene: TRBV4-2; CDR3 protein: ASSQDWAGGENEQF
J gene: TRBJ1-1; V gene: TRBV4-2; CDR3 protein: ASSQGGLLRTVNTEAF
J gene: TRBJ1-3; V gene: TRBV2; CDR3 protein: ASSVEGNTIY
J gene: TRBJ1-5; V gene: TRBV2; CDR3 protein: ASSQDRGRNQPQH
J gene: TRBJ2-5; V gene: TRBV11-2; CDR3 protein: ASSLAWQGGETQY
J gene: TRBJ2-1; V gene: TRBV10-3; CDR3 protein: AIRVGSSYNEQF
J gene: TRBJ1-1; V gene: TRBV11-2; CDR3 protein: ASSPSGQNTEAF
J gene: TRBJ1-1; V gene: TRBV7-9; CDR3 protein: ASSFTGGAGNTEAF
J gene: TRBJ1-1; V gene: TRBV5-5; CDR3 protein: ASSLGEGTEAF